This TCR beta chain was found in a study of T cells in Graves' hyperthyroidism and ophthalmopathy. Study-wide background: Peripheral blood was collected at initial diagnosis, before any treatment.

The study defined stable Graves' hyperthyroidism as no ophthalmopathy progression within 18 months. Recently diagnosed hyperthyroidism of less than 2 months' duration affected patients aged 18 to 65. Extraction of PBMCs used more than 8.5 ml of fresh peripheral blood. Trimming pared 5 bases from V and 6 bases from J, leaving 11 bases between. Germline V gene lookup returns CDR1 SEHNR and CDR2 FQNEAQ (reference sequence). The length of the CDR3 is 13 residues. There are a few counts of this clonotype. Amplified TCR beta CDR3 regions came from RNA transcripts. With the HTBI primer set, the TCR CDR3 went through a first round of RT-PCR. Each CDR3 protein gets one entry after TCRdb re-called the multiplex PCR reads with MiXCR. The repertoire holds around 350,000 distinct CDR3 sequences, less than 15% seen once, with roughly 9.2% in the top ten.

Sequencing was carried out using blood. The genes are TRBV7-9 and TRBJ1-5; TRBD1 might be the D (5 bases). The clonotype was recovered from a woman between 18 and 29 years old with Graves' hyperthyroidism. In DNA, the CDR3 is TGTGCCAGCAGCCGGTGGGGGGGTCAGCCCCAGCATTTT. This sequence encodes CASSRWGGQPQHF.